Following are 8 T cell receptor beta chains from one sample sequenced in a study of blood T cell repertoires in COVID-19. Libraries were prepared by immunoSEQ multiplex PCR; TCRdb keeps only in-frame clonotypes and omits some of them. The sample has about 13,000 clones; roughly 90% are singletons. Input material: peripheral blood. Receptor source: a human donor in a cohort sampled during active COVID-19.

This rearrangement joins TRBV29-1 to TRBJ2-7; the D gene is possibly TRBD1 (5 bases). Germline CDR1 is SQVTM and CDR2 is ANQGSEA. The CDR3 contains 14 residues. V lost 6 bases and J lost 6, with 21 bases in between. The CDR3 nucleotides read TGCAGCGTCCTGCTAGTTCTCCCAGGGTCCGAGCAGTACTTC. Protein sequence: CSVLLVLPGSEQYF.

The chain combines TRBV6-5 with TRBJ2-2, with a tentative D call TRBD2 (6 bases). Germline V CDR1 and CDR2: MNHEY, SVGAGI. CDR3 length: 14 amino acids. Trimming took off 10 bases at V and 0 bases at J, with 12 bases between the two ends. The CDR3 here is CATMAGPNTGELFF. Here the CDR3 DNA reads TGTGCCACCATGGCGGGACCGAACACCGGGGAGCTGTTTTTT.

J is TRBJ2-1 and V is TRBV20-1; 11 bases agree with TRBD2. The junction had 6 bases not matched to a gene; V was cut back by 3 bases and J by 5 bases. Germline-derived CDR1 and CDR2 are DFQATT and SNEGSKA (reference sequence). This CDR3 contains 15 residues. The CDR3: CSASTSGSFHNEQFF. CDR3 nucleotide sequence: TGCAGTGCTAGTACTAGCGGGAGTTTCCACAATGAGCAGTTCTTC.

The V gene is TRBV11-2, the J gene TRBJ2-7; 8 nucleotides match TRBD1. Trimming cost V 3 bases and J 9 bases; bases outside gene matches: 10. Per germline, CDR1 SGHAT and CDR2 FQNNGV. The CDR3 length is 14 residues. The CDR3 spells CASSFSQGEAGQYF. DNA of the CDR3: TGTGCCAGCAGCTTTTCACAGGGGGAGGCCGGGCAGTACTTC.

The CDR3 nucleotides are TGTGCCACCAGTGCCTACCCCGGACAGGGGAGTCCCGCCCTCCACTTT. This codes for CATSAYPGQGSPALHF. This rearrangement joins TRBV24-1 to TRBJ1-6; TRBD1 matches at 9 bases. Germline-derived CDR1 and CDR2 are KGHDR and SFDVKD. This CDR3 is 16 amino acids long. V lost 5 bases, J lost 14 bases, and 15 bases stayed unmatched.

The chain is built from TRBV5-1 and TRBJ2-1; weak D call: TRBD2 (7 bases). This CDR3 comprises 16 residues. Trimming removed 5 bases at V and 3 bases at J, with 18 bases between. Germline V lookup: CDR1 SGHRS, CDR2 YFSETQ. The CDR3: CASRVGGGGNYNEQFF. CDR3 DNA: TGCGCCAGCAGGGTCGGCGGGGGCGGGAACTACAATGAGCAGTTCTTC.

CDR3: CASSQDLQGYGANVLTF. The CDR3 DNA is TGTGCCAGCAGCCAAGACCTACAGGGGTATGGGGCCAACGTCCTGACTTTC. This chain joins TRBV3-1 (or the pseudogene TRBV3-2) and TRBJ2-6; 7 bases fit TRBD1. The ends lost 0 bases at V and 3 bases at J; junction bases unmatched: 5. The length of the CDR3 is 17 residues. CDR1 and CDR2 from the germline V gene are LGHDT and YNNKEL (reference sequence).

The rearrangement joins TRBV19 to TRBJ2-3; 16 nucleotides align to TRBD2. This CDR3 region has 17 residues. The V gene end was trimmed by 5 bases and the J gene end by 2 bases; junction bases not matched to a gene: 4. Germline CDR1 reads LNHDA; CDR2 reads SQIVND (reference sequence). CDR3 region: CASSAGTSGRATDTQYF. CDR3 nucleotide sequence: TGTGCCAGTAGTGCCGGGACTAGCGGGAGGGCCACAGATACGCAGTATTTT.